These 9 T cell receptor beta chains originate from one sample sequenced in a study of blood T cell repertoires in COVID-19. Profiling relied on immunoSEQ multiplex PCR, and the TCRdb table lists in-frame clones only, not all of them. The table shows tens of thousands of clones, with 70% to 85% occurring only once. The specimen sequenced was peripheral blood. Receptors originate from a woman aged 55-70 years with acute or convalescent COVID-19.

The rearrangement joins TRBV5-1 to TRBJ1-1; 7 nucleotides agree with TRBD1. Per the germline V gene, CDR1 is SGHRS and CDR2 is YFSETQ. The V gene end was trimmed by 5 bases and the J gene end by 5 bases; junction bases not matched to a gene: 9. This CDR3 region has 14 residues. CDR3 protein: CASRPQGLWTEAFF. The CDR3 DNA sequence: TGCGCCAGCAGGCCACAGGGGCTCTGGACTGAAGCTTTCTTT.

The chain recombines TRBV3-1 (or the pseudogene TRBV3-2) with TRBJ2-5; TRBD2 is a possible D gene (6 bases). Per germline, CDR1 LGHDT and CDR2 YNNKEL (reference sequence). The ends were cut back, 3 bases at V and 1 base at J, with 9 bases in the middle. The CDR3 totals 14 residues. CDR3 sequence: CASSQQTSQETQYF. The CDR3 DNA reads as TGTGCCAGCAGCCAGCAGACTAGCCAAGAGACCCAGTACTTC.

The chain employs TRBV19 and TRBJ1-5; 9 bases agree with TRBD1. CDR3 length: 16 residues. The germline CDR1 and CDR2 sequences are LNHDA and SQIVND (reference sequence). V lost 1 base, J lost 3 bases, and 4 bases stayed unmatched. The CDR3 protein is CASSIVWTGDNQPQHF. For the CDR3, the DNA is TGTGCCAGTAGTATAGTTTGGACAGGGGACAATCAGCCCCAGCATTTT.

The chain uses TRBV10-3 and TRBJ1-1, with TRBD1 as a possible D gene (6 bases). The CDR3 runs to 16 residues. Per germline, CDR1 ENHRY and CDR2 SYGVKD. Trimming removed 0 bases at V and 5 bases at J, with 16 bases between. The CDR3 DNA follows: TGTGCCATCAGTGAGTCTATGGGCGTGGGACATACTGAAGCTTTCTTT. This sequence encodes CAISESMGVGHTEAFF.

This clone has just a few counts. The chain joins TRBV6-2 or TRBV6-3 to TRBJ2-7; 7 nucleotides line up with TRBD2. CDR3 length equals 14 residues. Unmatched junction bases numbered 7, after V lost 4 bases and J lost 4 bases. Germline V gene sequence: CDR1 MNHEY, CDR2 SVGEGT. CDR3 protein: CASSFLAESYEQYF. The CDR3 bases are TGTGCCAGCAGTTTCCTAGCGGAGAGTTACGAGCAGTACTTC.

CDR3 nucleotide sequence: TGTGCCAGCAGCCACCAGAGGAGCAATCAGCCCCAGCATTTT. Translated: CASSHQRSNQPQHF. This chain uses TRBV16 with TRBJ1-5, with D hard to call. CDR1 is KGHSY, CDR2 FQNENV, per germline. Between the trimmed V and J ends, which lost 3 bases and 1 base, there was a span of 7 bases. This CDR3 is 14 amino acids long.

This clone was picked up one time. V and J are TRBV6-2 or TRBV6-3 and TRBJ2-2; D is possibly TRBD2 (6 bases). The CDR3 loop spans 16 amino acids. V was clipped by 5 bases and J by 1 base, with 14 bases between them. Germline CDR1 and CDR2: MNHEY and SVGEGT. CDR3 nucleotides: TGTGCCAGCAGTCAGGCGGGACCCGGGAACACCGGGGAGCTGTTTTTT. This translates into CASSQAGPGNTGELFF.

This chain links TRBV5-5 with TRBJ1-1, with D unresolved. Trimming cost V 0 bases and J 0 bases, with 15 bases left between them. This CDR3 contains 17 residues. The germline V gene encodes CDR1 SGHKS and CDR2 YYEKEE (reference sequence). The CDR3 nucleotides are TGTGCCAGCAGCTTGGATGAACAAGATCCCATGAACACTGAAGCTTTCTTT. This codes for CASSLDEQDPMNTEAFF.

The rearrangement uses TRBV5-1 and TRBJ2-2, with D hard to call. The germline V and J ends were trimmed by 0 bases and 4 bases, with 7 bases remaining between them. CDR1 SGHRS and CDR2 YFSETQ come from the germline V gene. The CDR3 spans 14 residues. The CDR3 DNA reads TGCGCCAGCAGCTTGGAGCCTGGCACCGGGGAGCTGTTTTTT. This encodes CASSLEPGTGELFF.